This T cell receptor (beta chain) was found in a study of T-cell reconstitution after alpha-beta-depleted transplantation in children. Unique molecular identifiers were used to barcode this TCRbeta library. A single record per CDR3 protein comes from TCRdb applying MiXCR to the PCR reads. The sample records about 610,000 distinct CDR3 sequences, under 12% being singletons. Germline values: CDR1 DFQATT, CDR2 SNEGSKA (reference sequence). The V and J ends lost 5 bases and 7 bases, in that order; junction bases with no gene match: 7. CDR3 length: 13 amino acids. The clonotype was recovered from a human donor who donated a stem cell graft to a child with acute myeloid leukemia. J is TRBJ1-1 and V is TRBV20-1; 10 bases are shared with TRBD1. Source: PBMCs from the stem cell graft donor, taken from the stem cell graft. CDR3 in amino acids: CSALGQGPNEAFF. CDR3 nucleotide sequence: TGCAGTGCTCTGGGACAGGGGCCGAATGAAGCTTTCTTT.